The 13 T cell receptor beta chains below all came from one sample that was sequenced in a study of shared clonotypes between healthy human individuals. The assay was immunoSEQ multiplex PCR, and TCRdb's table has in-frame clones only and misses some. The sample lists more than 550,000 clones; about 92% were seen once. Only CD45RO-negative cells positively selected for CCR7 counted as naive CD8 cells, so terminally differentiated effector memory CD45RA+ cells were excluded. The sequenced sample was naive CD8+ T cells sorted from blood. The source of these receptors is a man aged 30 to 45 in good health.

V gene TRBV4-2 combines with J gene TRBJ1-3, with D maybe TRBD1 (5 bases). Between the trimmed V and J ends, which lost 0 bases and 5 bases, there was a span of 14 bases. Germline V lookup: CDR1 LGHNA, CDR2 YNFKEQ. The CDR3 spans 16 residues. In DNA, the CDR3 is TGTGCCAGCAGCCAAGATTTCTGGGGGTCGAGAAACACCATATATTTT. Translating gives CASSQDFWGSRNTIYF.

The chain carries TRBV10-3 and TRBJ2-5; possibly TRBD1 for D (6 bases). Germline V gives CDR1 ENHRY, CDR2 SYGVKD. This CDR3 is 16 amino acids long. Trimming took 4 bases from V and 0 from J, leaving 15 bases between them. DNA of the CDR3: TGTGCCATCAGTGTAGGTTTAGGGGGAAACCAAGAGACCCAGTACTTC. Its translation is CAISVGLGGNQETQYF.

This clone appeared once. The gene calls are TRBV14 and TRBJ2-1; D is perhaps TRBD2 (6 bases). Germline V gene sequence: CDR1 SGHDN, CDR2 FVKESK. The CDR3 has 11 residues. V lost 4 bases and J 10 bases, leaving 8 bases between the germline ends. This CDR3 reads CASSPGLEQFF. For the CDR3, the DNA is TGTGCCAGCAGCCCTGGACTAGAGCAGTTCTTC.

This clone was observed a single time. V is TRBV6-1 and J is TRBJ1-2; 8 positions agree with TRBD1. CDR1 MNHNS and CDR2 SASEGT come from the germline V gene. The V and J ends lost 0 bases and 8 bases, in that order; junction bases with no gene match: 8. The CDR3 has 15 amino acids. In DNA, the CDR3 is TGTGCCAGCAGTGAAGCCAGGACAGGGACTAGGGGCTACACCTTC. This sequence encodes CASSEARTGTRGYTF.

Regarding this clone: A junction end diverges from the germline sequence, so it may reflect a read error. The chain uses TRBV7-9 and TRBJ2-2; the D gene is possibly TRBD1 (6 bases). CDR3 length: 10 residues. Germline lookup yields CDR1 SEHNR and CDR2 FQNEAQ (reference sequence). The CDR3 loop reads CASSRDNPVF. CDR3 DNA sequence: TGTGCCAGCAGCCGGGACAATCCTGTTTTT.

The chain carries TRBV2 and TRBJ2-7, with D unresolved. The V and J ends lost 6 bases and 5 bases respectively, with 14 bases between them. The CDR3 has 13 residues. CDR1 is SNHLY, CDR2 FYNNEI, per germline. CDR3 protein: CASSPLGRDEQYF. The CDR3 DNA follows: TGTGCCAGCAGCCCCTTGGGTCGGGACGAGCAGTACTTC.

The chain combines TRBV10-1 with TRBJ2-1; D might be TRBD1 or TRBD2, each matching 5 bases. The germline V gene encodes CDR1 WNHNN and CDR2 SYGVQD (reference sequence). V lost 3 bases, J lost 6 bases, and 12 bases lay in between. The CDR3 has 14 residues. The CDR3 protein is CASSEGTPGNEQFF. The CDR3 coding sequence is TGCGCCAGCAGTGAAGGGACCCCCGGCAATGAGCAGTTCTTC.

The CDR3 loop reads CASSLDGGSSYNEQFF. CDR3 in DNA: TGTGCCAGCAGCTTAGATGGAGGAAGCTCCTACAATGAGCAGTTCTTC. The chain couples TRBV7-2 to TRBJ2-1; tentatively, D is TRBD2 (5 bases). CDR1 and CDR2 (germline): SGHTA, FQGNSA. V was shortened by 1 base and J by 0 bases, with 10 bases between the two germline ends. This CDR3 is 16 amino acids long.

This clone was detected once. This chain joins TRBV7-6 and TRBJ2-6; D gene ambiguous. The V end lost 5 bases, the J end lost 7 bases, and 24 bases lay between the germline ends. Germline V CDR1 and CDR2: SGHVS, FNYEAQ. The CDR3 is 18 residues long. CDR3 DNA sequence: TGTGCCAGCAGCACTTTGCCTGAATCACAAAGTCGTGCCAACGTCCTGACTTTC. It specifies CASSTLPESQSRANVLTF.

As for this clone: Other nucleotide sequences in the sample specify the same CDR3. V and J are TRBV19 and TRBJ2-7; 7 bases match TRBD2. Trimming took 3 bases from V and 4 from J; bases not matched to a gene: 3. CDR3 length: 13 residues. CDR1 LNHDA and CDR2 SQIVND come from the germline V gene (reference sequence). CDR3 nucleotides: TGTGCCAGTAGTATCCCGGGGGGATACGAGCAGTACTTC. Its translation: CASSIPGGYEQYF.

This chain links TRBV6-5 with TRBJ2-7; TRBD1 aligns across 7 bases. V dropped 6 bases and J dropped 7; count of bases not matched to a gene: 15. In germline, CDR1 is MNHEY, CDR2 SVGAGI. This CDR3 region has 15 residues. DNA of the CDR3: TGTGCCAGCAGACCCACCGGGACAGCTAGTATTGAGCAGTACTTC. Its translation: CASRPTGTASIEQYF.

This chain uses TRBV27 with TRBJ2-7; no definite D call. CDR1 is MNHEY and CDR2 is SMNVEV in the germline V gene (reference sequence). The CDR3 has 13 amino acids. V dropped 6 bases and J dropped 3 bases, with 12 bases sitting between them. The CDR3 coding sequence is TGTGCCAGCAGCCGAGCAGAGGTCTACGAGCAGTACTTC. This sequence encodes CASSRAEVYEQYF.

The V and J genes are TRBV6-1 and TRBJ1-2; tentatively, D is TRBD1 (6 bases). The V gene's germline CDR1 is MNHNS and CDR2 SASEGT. The CDR3 sequence is 15 residues long. V lost 1 base to trimming and J lost 5 bases, with 14 bases between them. The CDR3 DNA reads as TGTGCCAGCAGTGAAGTCACAGGGTCTGTGTATGGCTACACCTTC. This translates into CASSEVTGSVYGYTF.